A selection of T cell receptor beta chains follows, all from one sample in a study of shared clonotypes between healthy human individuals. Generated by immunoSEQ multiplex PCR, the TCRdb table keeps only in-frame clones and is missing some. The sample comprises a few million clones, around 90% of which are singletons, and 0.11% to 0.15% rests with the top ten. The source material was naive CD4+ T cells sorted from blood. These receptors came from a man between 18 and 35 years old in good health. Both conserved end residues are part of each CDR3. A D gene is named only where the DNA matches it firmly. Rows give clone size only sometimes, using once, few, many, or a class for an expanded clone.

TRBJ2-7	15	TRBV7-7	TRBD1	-	TGTGCTAGCAGCAAAAACCGGGACAGGGGGTTCGAGCAGTACTTC	CASSKNRDRGFEQYF
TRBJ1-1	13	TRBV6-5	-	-	TGTGCCAGCCGGGCGCTAACGAACACTGAAGCTTTCTTT	CASRALTNTEAFF
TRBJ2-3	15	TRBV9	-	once	TGTGCCAGCAGCGCGCGGGGTCCTTCCACAGATACGCAGTATTTT	CASSARGPSTDTQYF
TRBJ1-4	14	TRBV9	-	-	TGTGCCAGCACCCCCGCAGCAACTAATGAAAAACTGTTTTTT	CASTPAATNEKLFF
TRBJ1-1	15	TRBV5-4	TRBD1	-	TGTGCCAGCAGCGGAAACAGGGGGTTCAACACTGAAGCTTTCTTT	CASSGNRGFNTEAFF
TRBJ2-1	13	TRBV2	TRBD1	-	TGTGCCAGTCCGGGACAGGGGAACAATGAGCAGTTCTTC	CASPGQGNNEQFF
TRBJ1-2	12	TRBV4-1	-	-	TGCGCCAGCAGCCAATTCGGGGTTGGCTACACCTTC	CASSQFGVGYTF
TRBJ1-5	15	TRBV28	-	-	TGTGCCAGCAGTCCCCGATTAGGGTCCAATCAGCCCCAGCATTTT	CASSPRLGSNQPQHF
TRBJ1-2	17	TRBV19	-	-	TGTGCCAGTAGTATATTGGGAAGTGGGTCCATAAACTATGGCTACACCTTC	CASSILGSGSINYGYTF
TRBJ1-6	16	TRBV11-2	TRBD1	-	TGTGCCAGCAGCATCCGGGACAGGGGTCCGAATTCACCCCTCCACTTT	CASSIRDRGPNSPLHF
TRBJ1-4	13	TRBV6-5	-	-	TGTGCCAGCAGGGGACCTGAGAGCGAAAAACTGTTTTTT	CASRGPESEKLFF
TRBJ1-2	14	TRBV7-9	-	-	TGTGCCAGCAGCTTAAGCTTCCCTAACTATGGCTACACCTTC	CASSLSFPNYGYTF
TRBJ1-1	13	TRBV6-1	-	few	TGTGCCAGCAGTGTTGACACAAACACTGAAGCTTTCTTT	CASSVDTNTEAFF
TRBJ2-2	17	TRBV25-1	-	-	TGTGCCAGCAGGAGCACTCCGGGACGGTCGAACACCGGGGAGCTGTTTTTT	CASRSTPGRSNTGELFF
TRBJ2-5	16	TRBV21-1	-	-	TGTGCCAGCAGCAAAGTCTGTCCCAGGGGGCAAGAGACCCAGTACTTC	CASSKVCPRGQETQYF